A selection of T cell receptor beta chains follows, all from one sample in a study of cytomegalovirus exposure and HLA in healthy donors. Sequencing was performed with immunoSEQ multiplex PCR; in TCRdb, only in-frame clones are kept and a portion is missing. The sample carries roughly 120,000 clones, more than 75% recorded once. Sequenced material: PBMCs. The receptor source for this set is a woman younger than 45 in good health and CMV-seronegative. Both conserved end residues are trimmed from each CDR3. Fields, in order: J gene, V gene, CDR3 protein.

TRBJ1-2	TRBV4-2	ASSQDPTETHGYT
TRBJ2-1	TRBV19	ASSIDALRGEQF
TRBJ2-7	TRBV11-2	ASSFTGQGSEQY
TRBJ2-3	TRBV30	AWSLGGLDTDTQY
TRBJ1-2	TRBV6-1	ASSEGGLRTGNYGYT
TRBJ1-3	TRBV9	ASSVETPGNTIY
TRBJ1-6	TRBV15	ATSREPTGRNSPLH
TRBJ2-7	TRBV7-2	ASSLGYSSDEQY
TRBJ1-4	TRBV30	AWSPGGVRPNNNEKLF
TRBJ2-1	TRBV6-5	ATVLGGSYNEQF
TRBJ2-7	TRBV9	ASSVGTASYEQY
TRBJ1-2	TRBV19	ASSTIMAGGFYGYT
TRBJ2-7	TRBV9	ASSVGAGEQY
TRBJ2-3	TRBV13	ASSPGLAGSTDTQY
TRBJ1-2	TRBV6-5	ASRVDSLANYGYT
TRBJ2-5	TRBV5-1	ASRVRQETQY
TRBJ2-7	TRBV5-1	ASSASGQAYEQY
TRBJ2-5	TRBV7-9	ASSRPIGPRGAQETQY
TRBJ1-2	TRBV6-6	ASSNDRNYGYT
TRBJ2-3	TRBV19	ASSIPSDGSDTQY
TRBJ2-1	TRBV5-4	ASSTRGQGYNEQF
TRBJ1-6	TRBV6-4	ASSDTGSRDSPLH
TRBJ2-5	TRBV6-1	ASSELAGGQETQY